The present T cell receptor (beta chain) was sequenced within a study of blood T cell repertoires in COVID-19. Study at large: Sites in the United States, Italy and Spain provided acute and convalescent COVID-19 samples.

Assay used: immunoSEQ multiplex PCR; TCRdb lists only in-frame clones, some missing. The data contain about 250,000 clones, around 87% of them seen just once; the ten biggest clones take up 2% to 3%. This CDR3 comprises 15 residues. The germline gives CDR1 LGHDT, CDR2 YNNKEL (reference sequence). After removal of 5 bases from V and 9 bases from J, the junction contained 10 bases not matched to a gene. The cohort comprised adults aged about 18 to 100 years residing in 20 to 30 US areas. Cohort allocation depended upon clinical history that participants reported. Among Cohort 3 donors, those recovered had two negative PCRs, clearance, or symptom resolution.

This receptor was taken from a woman aged 18 to 35 who had recovered from COVID-19. This sequence joins TRBV3-1 (or the pseudogene TRBV3-2) and TRBJ1-5; 10 bases agree with TRBD1. Material: PBMCs or T cells enriched from blood (not recorded which). This chain's CDR3 is CASSNRGQGVLPQHF. The CDR3 DNA follows: TGTGCCAGCAGCAACCGCGGACAGGGGGTATTGCCCCAGCATTTT.